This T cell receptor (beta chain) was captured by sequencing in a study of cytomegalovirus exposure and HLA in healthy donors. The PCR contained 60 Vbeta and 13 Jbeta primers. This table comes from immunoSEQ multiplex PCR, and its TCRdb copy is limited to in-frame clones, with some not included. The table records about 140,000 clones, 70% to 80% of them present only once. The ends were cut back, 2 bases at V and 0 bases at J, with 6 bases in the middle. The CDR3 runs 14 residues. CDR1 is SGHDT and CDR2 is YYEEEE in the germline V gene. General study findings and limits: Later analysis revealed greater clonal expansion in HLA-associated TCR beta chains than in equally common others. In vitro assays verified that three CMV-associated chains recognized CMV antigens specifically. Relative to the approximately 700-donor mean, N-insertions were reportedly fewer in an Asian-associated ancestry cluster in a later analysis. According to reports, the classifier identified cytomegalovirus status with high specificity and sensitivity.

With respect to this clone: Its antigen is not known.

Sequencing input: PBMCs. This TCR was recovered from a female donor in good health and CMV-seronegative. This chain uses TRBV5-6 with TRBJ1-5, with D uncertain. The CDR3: CASSFYYSNQPQHF. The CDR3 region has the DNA TGTGCCAGCAGCTTTTATTATAGCAATCAGCCCCAGCATTTT.